The entry below gives a single T cell receptor beta chain sequence along with its context. This clone has a single count. Its target antigen remains unknown. Base qualities are missing; no much larger clone stands one base away. CDR1 is given as SEHNR and CDR2 as FQNEAQ, both from the germline V gene (reference sequence). The CDR3 starts with the cysteine, ends with the phenylalanine, and has 12 residues. The CDR3 DNA has 36 bases and is translated from base 1. The junction shows trimming of 5 bases on V and 0 bases on J, plus 3 bases between the germline ends. This specimen belongs to a study of human thymus T cells (dated by TCRdb to the early 2020s). For the study in its entirety: The study described the TCR alpha and beta repertoires in eight or nine infant thymus samples and a handful of matching peripheral blood samples. Donor ages ranged from about 7 to 244 days, and the cohort comprised about six male and a couple of female infants.

TCRB and TCRAD loci were amplified from a standardized quantity of quality-controlled genomic DNA using the immunoSEQ multiplex PCR assay. The V(D)J region was spanned by amplicons of a length sufficient to cover the CDR3 and to identify V and J genes. The commercial immunoSEQ service was used to sequence amplicons on an Illumina platform. The published analysis was carried out like this. Primer bias and sequencing errors were corrected as previously described, and TCRAD and TCRB were defined on the basis of the IMGT database. The repertoires were analysed using immunoSEQ Analyzer 3.0 and VDJTools for basic statistics, V/J segment usage, diversity estimates, rarefaction and pairwise overlap. To estimate diversity, the Chao1, ChaoE, Efron-Thisted, Shannon and inverse Simpson indices were applied, and diversity was also estimated on datasets down-sampled to the smallest sample. For repertoire overlap, CDR3 nucleotide sequence, V gene and J gene had to match strictly, and clustering was done by Jaccard-based multidimensional scaling. TCRdb obtained this table from immuneACCESS and retained in-frame rearrangements with V and J assigned. These tables miss some clones; where compared with another copy, unresolved V genes account for less than half of the shortfall, and the remainder is unexplained. D and trimming come from the DNA, and the V and J calls and clone size come from that table. The sample table records some 57,000 clones; approximately 95% of these occur just once. The ten largest clones represent less than 7% of the sample.

In Finland, the donors were immunologically healthy infants who were having open corrective cardiac surgery for congenital heart defects. During surgery, a small about 0.45-1 mL aliquot of peripheral blood was collected from four of the eight donors. Instead of starting from a fixed cell number, genomic DNA extraction from blood samples used all available leukocytes. Erythrocytes were removed from blood with ACK lysis buffer, and the leukocytes were stored as pellets at -70 °C. A QIAsymphony instrument was used to extract genomic DNA from frozen cell pellets. Paper-wide results and their limitations: V and J gene segment usage appeared biased in both thymic and peripheral blood repertoires. Thymus samples yielded on average about 810,000 unique TCRB clonotypes, compared with 80,000 to 85,000 from blood samples.

This TCR was recovered from a boy under two years old with a congenital heart defect but otherwise immunologically healthy. The sequenced sample consisted of blood. The rearranged chain carries TRBV7-9 and TRBJ2-3, with no confident D gene call. The DNA reads as follows: TGTGCCAGCAGCGTTAGCACAGATACGCAGTATTTT. The resulting protein is CASSVSTDTQYF. Extended through the reference TRBV7-9 and TRBJ2-3 proteins, this CDR3 yields the full variable domain: DTGVSQNPRHKITKRGQNVTFRCDPISEHNRLYWYRQTLGQGPEFLTYFQNEAQLEKSRLLSDRFSAERPKGSFSTLEIQRTEQGDSAMYLCASSVSTDTQYFGPGTRLTVL.